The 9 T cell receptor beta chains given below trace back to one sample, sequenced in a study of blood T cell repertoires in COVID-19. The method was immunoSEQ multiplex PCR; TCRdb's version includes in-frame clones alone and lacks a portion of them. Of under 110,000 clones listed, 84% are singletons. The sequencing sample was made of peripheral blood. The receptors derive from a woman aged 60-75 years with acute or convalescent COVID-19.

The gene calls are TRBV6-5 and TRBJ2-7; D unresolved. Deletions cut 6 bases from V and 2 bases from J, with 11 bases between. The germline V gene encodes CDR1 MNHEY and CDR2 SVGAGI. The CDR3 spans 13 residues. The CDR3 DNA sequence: TGTGCCAGCAGCCTAACTACAACCTACGAGCAGTACTTC. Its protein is CASSLTTTYEQYF.

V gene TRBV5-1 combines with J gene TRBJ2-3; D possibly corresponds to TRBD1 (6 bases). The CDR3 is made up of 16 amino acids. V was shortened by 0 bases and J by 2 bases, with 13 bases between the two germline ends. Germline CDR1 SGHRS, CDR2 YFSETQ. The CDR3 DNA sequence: TGCGCCAGCAGCTTGGGACCCACAGGGAACACAGATACGCAGTATTTT. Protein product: CASSLGPTGNTDTQYF.

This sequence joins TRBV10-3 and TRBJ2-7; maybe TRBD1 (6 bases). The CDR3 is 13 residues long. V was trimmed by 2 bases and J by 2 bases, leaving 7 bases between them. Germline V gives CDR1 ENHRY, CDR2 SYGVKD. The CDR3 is CAISEGQPYEQYF. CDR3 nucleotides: TGTGCCATCAGTGAGGGACAGCCCTACGAGCAGTACTTC.

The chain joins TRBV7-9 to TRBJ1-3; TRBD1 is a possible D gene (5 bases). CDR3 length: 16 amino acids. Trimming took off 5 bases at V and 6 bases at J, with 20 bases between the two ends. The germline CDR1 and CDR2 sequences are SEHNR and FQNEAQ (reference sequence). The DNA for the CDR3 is TGTGCCAGCAGCCCACGGGGGACGCGGGTGGAAAACACCATATATTTT. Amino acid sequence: CASSPRGTRVENTIYF.

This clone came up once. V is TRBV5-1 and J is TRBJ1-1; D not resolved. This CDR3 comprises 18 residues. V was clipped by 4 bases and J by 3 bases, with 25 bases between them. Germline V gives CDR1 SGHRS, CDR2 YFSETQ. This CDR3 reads CASSPVENVPRIYTEAFF. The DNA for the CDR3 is TGCGCCAGCAGCCCGGTAGAAAATGTCCCCAGGATTTACACTGAAGCTTTCTTT.

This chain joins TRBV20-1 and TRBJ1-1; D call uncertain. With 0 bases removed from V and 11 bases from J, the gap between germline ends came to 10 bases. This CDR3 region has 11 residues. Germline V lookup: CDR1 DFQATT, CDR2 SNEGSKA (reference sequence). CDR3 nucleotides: TGCAGTGCTAGAGAGTCCAGGTGGGCTTTCTTT. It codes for CSARESRWAFF.

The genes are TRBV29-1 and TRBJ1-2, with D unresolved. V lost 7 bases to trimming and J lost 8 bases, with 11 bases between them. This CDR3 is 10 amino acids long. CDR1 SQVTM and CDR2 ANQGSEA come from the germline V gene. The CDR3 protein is CSGYLGGYTF. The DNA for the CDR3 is TGCAGCGGATACCTAGGAGGCTACACCTTC.

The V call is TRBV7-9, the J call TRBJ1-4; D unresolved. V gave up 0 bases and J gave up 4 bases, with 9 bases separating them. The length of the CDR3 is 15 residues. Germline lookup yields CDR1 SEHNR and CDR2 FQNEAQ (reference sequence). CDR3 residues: CASSLATGFNEKLFF. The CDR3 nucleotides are TGTGCCAGCAGCTTAGCTACGGGTTTTAATGAAAAACTGTTTTTT.

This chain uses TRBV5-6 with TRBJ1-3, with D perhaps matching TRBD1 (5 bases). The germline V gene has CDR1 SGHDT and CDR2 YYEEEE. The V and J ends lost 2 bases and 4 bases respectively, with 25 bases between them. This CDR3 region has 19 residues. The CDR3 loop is CASSFRTGRSGLLGNTIYF. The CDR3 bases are TGTGCCAGCAGCTTCCGAACAGGTCGGAGTGGTCTTCTGGGAAACACCATATATTTT.